What follows are 30 T cell receptor beta chains derived from one specimen sequenced in a study of PD-L1 blockade in urothelial cancer. The table came from immunoSEQ multiplex PCR; TCRdb's copy has only in-frame clones and leaves some out. The repertoire holds 100,000 to 150,000 clones, more than 75% seen once, with 2.4% in the top ten. This sample's time point: peripheral blood 6 weeks after treatment start. The material sequenced was PBMCs, taken around atezolizumab (anti-PD-L1) treatment. These TCRs come from a man in his forties or fifties with urothelial cancer.

J is TRBJ1-5 and V is TRBV2; 9 bases match TRBD1. The length of the CDR3 is 14 residues. Trimming cost V 6 bases and J 7 bases; bases outside gene matches: 7. In germline, CDR1 is SNHLY, CDR2 FYNNEI. The DNA for the CDR3 is TGTGCCAGCAGCGTACAGGGGGCTAACCAGCCCCAGCATTTT. This translates into CASSVQGANQPQHF.

A few counts support this clone. The chain carries TRBV28 and TRBJ1-1, with D tentatively TRBD1 (5 bases). The V end was cut by 8 bases, the J end by 1 base, with 14 bases between. This CDR3 contains 14 residues. In germline, CDR1 is MDHEN, CDR2 SYDVKM. The CDR3 DNA reads as TGTGCCAGCCCTCCTACAGGTGGGAACACTGAAGCTTTCTTT. Translated, it gives CASPPTGGNTEAFF.

This chain uses TRBV11-1 with TRBJ2-3; 13 bases map to TRBD2. Trimming took 8 bases from V and 4 from J; bases not matched to a gene: 9. Per germline, CDR1 SGHAT and CDR2 FQDESV (reference sequence). The CDR3 covers 16 residues. In nucleotides, the CDR3 is TGTGCCAGCCAGCCCTGGACTAGCGGGAGTCCAGATACGCAGTATTTT. Amino acids: CASQPWTSGSPDTQYF.

A single count supports this clone. V gene TRBV19 combines with J gene TRBJ1-1; 12 bases line up with TRBD1. Germline loops: CDR1 LNHDA, CDR2 SQIVND (reference sequence). The CDR3 extends over 16 amino acids. J gave up 1 base and V 6 bases, and 6 bases lay outside the gene matches. This CDR3 reads CASSRGTGGSNTEAFF. The CDR3 DNA sequence: TGTGCCAGTAGCCGCGGGACAGGGGGCTCGAACACTGAAGCTTTCTTT.

The rearrangement links TRBV6-5 to TRBJ1-6, with 9 bases matching TRBD1. The germline gives CDR1 MNHEY, CDR2 SVGAGI. The CDR3 length is 15 residues. V dropped 8 bases and J dropped 6; count of bases not matched to a gene: 8. CDR3 DNA sequence: TGTGCCAGCTGTGGACAGGGGAGAGGTAATTCACCCCTCCACTTT. This gives the protein CASCGQGRGNSPLHF.

CDR3 DNA sequence: TGTGCCTGGAGCAGGCGTTCCACCATCTCTGGGGCCAACGTCCTGACTTTC. It encodes CAWSRRSTISGANVLTF. The chain has TRBV30 and TRBJ2-6; D gene unclear. Germline V gene data show CDR1 as GTSNPN and CDR2 as SVGIG (reference sequence). Trimming pared 3 bases from V and 0 bases from J, leaving 15 bases between. The CDR3 has 17 amino acids.

This chain uses TRBV19 with TRBJ2-1; 13 bases match TRBD2. CDR3 length equals 16 residues. Germline CDR1 LNHDA, CDR2 SQIVND (reference sequence). V was pared by 4 bases and J by 10 bases, with 10 bases of the junction left unmatched. This CDR3 is CASSRSGTSGKREQFF. As DNA, the CDR3 is TGTGCCAGTAGTAGATCCGGGACTAGCGGGAAACGGGAGCAGTTCTTC.

This chain joins TRBV28 and TRBJ2-1, with D perhaps TRBD2 (5 bases). The germline V gene encodes CDR1 MDHEN and CDR2 SYDVKM. The CDR3 has 17 residues. V was pared by 3 bases and J by 8 bases, with 23 bases between. CDR3 residues: CASSLGGWAAGVYEQFF. The CDR3 region has the DNA TGTGCCAGCAGTTTGGGTGGGTGGGCGGCCGGGGTATATGAGCAGTTCTTC.

This rearrangement joins TRBV7-3 to TRBJ2-7; D is possibly TRBD2 (6 bases). V lost 5 bases, J lost 3 bases, and 17 bases lay in between. The germline gives CDR1 SGHTA, CDR2 FQGTGA. CDR3 length: 15 amino acids. The CDR3 bases are TGTGCCAGCAGCCGCGAGGGAGGACTAATCTACGAGCAGTACTTC. Its protein is CASSREGGLIYEQYF.

The gene calls are TRBV4-1 and TRBJ2-7; possible D gene TRBD2, 6 bases. Germline assignment: CDR1 MGHRA and CDR2 YSYEKL. The CDR3 consists of 15 residues. Deletions cut 0 bases from V and 7 bases from J, with 16 bases between. CDR3 sequence (DNA): TGCGCCAGCAGCCAAGACACAGCGGGCACAAGGGAGCAGTACTTC. Translation: CASSQDTAGTREQYF.

The V call is TRBV19, the J call TRBJ2-5; the match to TRBD2 covers 8 bases. The V gene end was trimmed by 6 bases and the J gene end by 4 bases; junction bases not matched to a gene: 22. This CDR3 comprises 19 residues. Germline loops: CDR1 LNHDA, CDR2 SQIVND (reference sequence). This CDR3 is CASRRAGASGLRRGETQYF. The DNA for the CDR3 is TGTGCCAGTAGGAGAGCCGGGGCTAGCGGGCTCCGACGGGGAGAGACCCAGTACTTC.

The gene calls are TRBV11-2 and TRBJ2-2; 8 nucleotides match TRBD2. Germline V gene data show CDR1 as SGHAT and CDR2 as FQNNGV. Germline trimming cut 3 bases from V and 6 bases from J; bases unmatched to any gene: 12. The CDR3 covers 17 residues. CDR3 amino acids: CASSFPREGGPSGELFF. The CDR3 DNA is TGTGCCAGCAGCTTTCCCCGGGAGGGAGGGCCCTCCGGGGAGCTGTTTTTT. Full variable domain (outside the CDR3, taken from reference TRBV11-2 and TRBJ2-2): EAGVAQSPRYKIIEKRQSVAFWCNPISGHATLYWYQQILGQGPKLLIQFQNNGVVDDSQLPKDRFSAERLKGVDSTLKIQPAKLEDSAVYLCASSFPREGGPSGELFFGEGSRLTVL.

The chain is built from TRBV25-1 and TRBJ2-2, with D perhaps TRBD1 (5 bases). This CDR3 spans 14 amino acids. Germline V gene sequence: CDR1 MGHDK, CDR2 SYGVNS. V was shortened by 5 bases and J by 3 bases, with 10 bases between the two germline ends. CDR3 sequence (DNA): TGTGCCAGCAGTCCAACAGGATACACCGGGGAGCTGTTTTTT. It specifies CASSPTGYTGELFF.

The table lists this clone with a count of one. The rearrangement links TRBV19 to TRBJ2-1, with TRBD2 matching 11 bases. Losses at the gene ends were 6 bases for V and 5 bases for J; bases not matched to a gene: 18. Germline V gene sequence: CDR1 LNHDA, CDR2 SQIVND (reference sequence). The CDR3 consists of 19 residues. This chain's CDR3 is CASRLRVPRLAGFDNEQFF. The DNA of the CDR3 is TGTGCCAGTAGACTTCGGGTCCCCCGACTAGCGGGATTTGACAATGAGCAGTTCTTC.

The V call is TRBV7-6, the J call TRBJ2-3; D may be TRBD2 (7 bases). Germline CDR1 SGHVS, CDR2 FNYEAQ. This CDR3 spans 13 amino acids. Trimming pared 2 bases from V and 9 bases from J, leaving 12 bases between. The CDR3 spells CASSLLRGGTQYF. In nucleotides, the CDR3 is TGTGCCAGCAGCTTATTGCGCGGGGGCACGCAGTATTTT.

V and J are TRBV10-3 and TRBJ2-7, with 7 bases lining up with TRBD2. This CDR3 is 14 amino acids long. Per the germline V gene, CDR1 is ENHRY and CDR2 is SYGVKD. J gave up 4 bases and V 2 bases, and 5 bases lay outside the gene matches. The CDR3 is CAISEPSREYEQYF. CDR3 bases: TGTGCCATCAGTGAGCCTTCGCGGGAGTACGAGCAGTACTTC.

This chain uses TRBV6-6 with TRBJ2-7, with D tentatively TRBD1 (6 bases). From germline, CDR1 is MNHNY and CDR2 SVGAGI (reference sequence). V shed 1 base and J shed 7 bases, with 14 bases lying between them. The CDR3 totals 14 residues. The CDR3 DNA follows: TGTGCCAGCAGTTACTGGCGCCTAAGGGGGGAGCAGTACTTC. The encoded protein is CASSYWRLRGEQYF.

The CDR3 bases are TGTGCCAGCAGCCCAGGGGCCAGGGAGACCCAGTACTTC. Its protein is CASSPGARETQYF. The rearrangement uses TRBV11-2 and TRBJ2-5, with D possibly TRBD1 on 6 matching bases. This CDR3 is 13 amino acids long. Germline V lookup: CDR1 SGHAT, CDR2 FQNNGV. V lost 5 bases to trimming and J lost 5 bases, with 12 bases between them.

This rearrangement joins TRBV9 to TRBJ2-3; 7 bases line up with TRBD2. Trimming cost V 0 bases and J 2 bases; bases outside gene matches: 6. CDR1 is SGDLS and CDR2 is YYNGEE in the germline V gene. This CDR3 is 16 amino acids long. CDR3 DNA sequence: TGTGCCAGCAGCGTAGTGGCAGCGGGGCCCACAGATACGCAGTATTTT. Its protein is CASSVVAAGPTDTQYF.

V gene TRBV27 combines with J gene TRBJ1-5; maybe TRBD1 (6 bases). Trimming cost V 4 bases and J 7 bases, with 14 bases left between them. Germline V gene lookup returns CDR1 MNHEY and CDR2 SMNVEV (reference sequence). The CDR3 covers 14 residues. CDR3 amino acids: CASSYFGGRQPQHF. The CDR3 nucleotides read TGTGCCAGCAGTTACTTTGGGGGCAGGCAGCCCCAGCATTTT.

V gene TRBV10-3 combines with J gene TRBJ1-5; TRBD1 is a possible D gene (5 bases). V was trimmed by 5 bases and J by 2 bases, leaving 13 bases between them. Germline V CDR1 and CDR2: ENHRY, SYGVKD. The CDR3 sequence is 15 residues long. The CDR3: CAISSVPGRNQPQHF. CDR3 coding DNA: TGTGCCATCAGTTCCGTCCCAGGGCGCAATCAGCCCCAGCATTTT.

This clone was picked up a small number of times. The chain combines TRBV4-2 with TRBJ1-1, with D possibly TRBD1 on 5 matching bases. V dropped 0 bases and J dropped 6 bases, with 20 bases sitting between them. The CDR3 is made up of 17 amino acids. Germline-derived CDR1 and CDR2 are LGHNA and YNFKEQ. This CDR3 reads CASSQEEGRVIGAEAFF. The DNA of the CDR3 is TGTGCCAGCAGCCAAGAAGAGGGGAGGGTAATTGGAGCTGAAGCTTTCTTT.

The chain carries TRBV2 and TRBJ2-1; D is perhaps TRBD1 (5 bases). Trimming shortened V by 4 bases and J by 7 bases, and 8 bases separated the two germline ends. The germline V gene has CDR1 SNHLY and CDR2 FYNNEI. The CDR3 sequence is 12 residues long. DNA for the CDR3: TGTGCCAGCAGTGCAGGGTGGAATGAGCAGTTCTTC. Translating it yields CASSAGWNEQFF.

The genes are TRBV15 and TRBJ2-3; 8 bases fit TRBD1. The V segment lost 1 base and the J segment 4 bases; nucleotides outside the gene matches: 1. Germline lookup yields CDR1 LNHNV and CDR2 YYDKDF (reference sequence). CDR3 size: 14 residues. The CDR3 sequence is CATSRGTGSDTQYF. Here the CDR3 DNA reads TGTGCCACCAGCAGAGGGACAGGGTCAGATACGCAGTATTTT.

This chain links TRBV6-1 with TRBJ2-7; tentatively, D is TRBD2 (5 bases). Germline CDR1 and CDR2: MNHNS and SASEGT. Trimming took off 4 bases at V and 6 bases at J, with 19 bases between the two ends. CDR3 length: 15 amino acids. The DNA for the CDR3 is TGTGCCAGCAGTGGATCCCTAGCTTCGGTCTCCGAGCAGTACTTC. This sequence encodes CASSGSLASVSEQYF.

This clone was counted a single time. The chain recombines TRBV30 with TRBJ2-3; 16 bases line up with TRBD2. CDR1 GTSNPN and CDR2 SVGIG come from the germline V gene (reference sequence). V trimming: 0 bases; J trimming: 4 bases; junction bases outside the gene matches: 10. The CDR3 has 19 amino acids. CDR3 protein: CAWSVGGTSGRARSDTQYF. Here the CDR3 DNA reads TGTGCCTGGAGTGTTGGGGGGACTAGCGGGAGGGCCCGCTCAGATACGCAGTATTTT.

J is TRBJ2-7 and V is TRBV27, with TRBD2 identical over 7 bases. The CDR3 has 15 residues. Germline V gene sequence: CDR1 MNHEY, CDR2 SMNVEV (reference sequence). V dropped 3 bases and J dropped 0; count of bases not matched to a gene: 5. The CDR3 nucleotides read TGTGCCAGCAGTTTTGGGCTAGCGGACTCCTACGAGCAGTACTTC. It encodes CASSFGLADSYEQYF.

V is TRBV4-1 and J is TRBJ2-3, with TRBD2 matching 8 bases. CDR3 length equals 15 residues. The V gene's germline CDR1 is MGHRA and CDR2 YSYEKL. J gave up 6 bases and V 0 bases, and 5 bases lay outside the gene matches. CDR3: CASSQDSGSRDTQYF. For the CDR3, the DNA is TGCGCCAGCAGCCAAGACAGCGGGAGCAGGGATACGCAGTATTTT.

In this sample, this clone turned up many times. The chain uses TRBV19 and TRBJ1-1; TRBD1 might be the D (5 bases). The V end lost 4 bases, the J end lost 4 bases, and 13 bases lay between the germline ends. CDR1 is LNHDA, CDR2 SQIVND, per germline (reference sequence). The CDR3 runs 14 residues. In DNA, the CDR3 is TGTGCCAGTAGTAACGCCCAGGGAACCACTGAAGCTTTCTTT. Its translation: CASSNAQGTTEAFF.

The chain joins TRBV1 to TRBJ2-5; no DNA check was done on the table's D call, TRBD2. TRBV1 corresponds to a pseudogene. This CDR3 has 21 amino acids. The CDR3 DNA sequence: TGCACCAGCAGCCTCCTACCTTCCGGGACTAGCGGACCAAGCCTAAAAGAGACCCAGTACTTC. It yields the protein CTSSLLPSGTSGPSLKETQYF.